This T cell receptor (beta chain) appears in the sequencing data of a study of monozygotic twins with inflammatory bowel disease. The germline CDR1 and CDR2 sequences are SEHNR and FQNEAQ (reference sequence). The CDR3 is made up of 16 amino acids. About this clonotype: No antigen is known for it.

Two nested PCRs, approximately 16 and 10 cycles, amplified TCRalpha and TCRbeta cDNA. Using the 5' RACE reads, TCRdb records one entry per CDR3 protein without DNA. The sample has about 210,000 distinct CDR3 sequences; the top ten hold 1.5% to 2%. Findings of the study overall: Other individuals had fewer clonotypes in common with IBD patients than with healthy twins, especially with disease activity.

Sequencing input: blood. The sequence was obtained from a human donor with ulcerative colitis or Crohn's disease, or a healthy co-twin of an affected twin (not recorded which). This chain connects TRBV7-9 to TRBJ2-4. CDR3 protein: CASSSGRSLAKNMQYF.